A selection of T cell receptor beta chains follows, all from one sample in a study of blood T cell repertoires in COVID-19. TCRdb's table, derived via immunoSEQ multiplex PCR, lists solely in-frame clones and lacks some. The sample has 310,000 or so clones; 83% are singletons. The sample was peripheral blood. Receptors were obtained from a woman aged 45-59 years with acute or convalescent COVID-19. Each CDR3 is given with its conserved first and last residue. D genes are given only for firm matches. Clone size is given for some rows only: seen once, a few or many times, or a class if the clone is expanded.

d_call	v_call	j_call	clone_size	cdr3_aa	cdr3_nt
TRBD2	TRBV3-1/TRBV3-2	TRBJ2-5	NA	CASSQDRTSAQETQYF	TGTGCCAGCAGCCAAGATCGAACTAGCGCTCAAGAGACCCAGTACTTC
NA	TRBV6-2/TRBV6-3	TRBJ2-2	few	CASTPRVGGGNTGELFF	TGTGCCAGCACCCCGCGAGTGGGGGGAGGGAACACCGGGGAGCTGTTTTTT
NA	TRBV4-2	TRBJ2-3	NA	CASSQASGTSTDTQYF	TGTGCCAGCAGCCAAGCGTCGGGGACTAGCACAGATACGCAGTATTTT
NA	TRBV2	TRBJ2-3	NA	CASGEGLADTQYF	TGTGCCAGCGGCGAGGGTTTGGCAGATACGCAGTATTTT
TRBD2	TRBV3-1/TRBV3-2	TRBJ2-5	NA	CASASGEGTQYF	TGTGCCAGCGCCTCGGGGGAGGGGACCCAGTACTTC
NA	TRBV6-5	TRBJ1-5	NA	CASSRGGNQPQHF	TGTGCCAGCAGTCGAGGGGGAAATCAGCCCCAGCATTTT
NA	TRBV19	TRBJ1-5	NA	CASSTLSIRPGDQPQHF	TGTGCCAGTAGTACACTTTCGATCAGACCAGGGGATCAGCCCCAGCATTTT
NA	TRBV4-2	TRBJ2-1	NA	CASSQDLDSRVGTSSLNEQFF	TGTGCCAGCAGCCAAGATCTCGATTCGAGGGTTGGGACTTCCAGCCTCAATGAGCAGTTCTTC
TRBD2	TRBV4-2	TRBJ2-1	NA	CASSLLSAGGQNSEQFF	TGTGCCAGCAGCCTTTTAAGCGCGGGAGGGCAAAATAGTGAGCAGTTCTTC
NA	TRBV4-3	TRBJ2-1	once	CASSQRRGPSSYNEQFF	TGCGCCAGCAGCCAGAGGAGGGGCCCTAGCTCCTACAATGAGCAGTTCTTC
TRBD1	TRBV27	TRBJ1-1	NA	CASSPRQGWGTEAFF	TGTGCCAGCAGTCCAAGACAGGGGTGGGGAACTGAAGCTTTCTTT
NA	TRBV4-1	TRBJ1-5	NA	CASSQEQGRQPQHF	TGCGCCAGCAGCCAAGAACAGGGTCGACAGCCCCAGCATTTT
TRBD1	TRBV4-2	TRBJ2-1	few	CASSQDLMRITGGSYNEQFF	TGTGCCAGCAGCCAAGATCTCATGCGTATTACAGGGGGCTCCTACAATGAGCAGTTCTTC
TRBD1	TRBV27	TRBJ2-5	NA	CASSFYRGETQYF	TGTGCCAGCAGTTTTTACAGGGGAGAGACCCAGTACTTC
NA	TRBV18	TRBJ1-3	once	CASSPDTSSGNTIYF	TGTGCCAGCTCACCAGACACGAGCTCTGGAAACACCATATATTTT
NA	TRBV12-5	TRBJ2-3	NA	CASGLDGQPTDTQYF	TGTGCTAGTGGTTTGGATGGACAGCCCACAGATACGCAGTATTTT
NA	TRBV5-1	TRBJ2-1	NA	CASSLGRGEQFF	TGCGCCAGCAGCTTGGGACGAGGTGAGCAGTTCTTC
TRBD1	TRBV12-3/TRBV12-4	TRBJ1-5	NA	CASSFGQAQPQHF	TGTGCCAGCAGTTTTGGACAGGCGCAGCCCCAGCATTTT
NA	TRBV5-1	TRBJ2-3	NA	CASSHRSGAGINDTQYF	TGCGCCAGCAGCCACAGATCCGGGGCGGGAATAAATGATACGCAGTATTTT
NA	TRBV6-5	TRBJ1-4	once	CASRERTNEKLFF	TGTGCCAGCAGGGAGAGGACTAATGAAAAACTGTTTTTT
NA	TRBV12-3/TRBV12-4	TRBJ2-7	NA	CASSLTGNEQYF	TGTGCCAGCAGTTTAACCGGGAACGAGCAGTACTTC
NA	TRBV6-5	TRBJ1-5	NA	CASMVSSNQPQHF	TGTGCCAGCATGGTCAGTAGCAATCAGCCCCAGCATTTT
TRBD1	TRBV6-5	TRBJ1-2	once	CASSKTGQGSDGYTF	TGTGCCAGCAGTAAAACGGGACAGGGGTCGGATGGCTACACCTTC
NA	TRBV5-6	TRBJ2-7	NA	CASSLAAYEQYF	TGTGCCAGCAGCTTGGCTGCCTACGAGCAGTACTTC
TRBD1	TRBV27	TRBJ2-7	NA	CASAGTGRYYEQYF	TGTGCCAGCGCAGGGACAGGGAGGTACTACGAGCAGTACTTC
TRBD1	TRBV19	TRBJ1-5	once	CASSFGQDNQPQHF	TGTGCCAGTAGTTTTGGACAGGATAATCAGCCCCAGCATTTT
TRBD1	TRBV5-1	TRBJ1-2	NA	CASSSGQENYGYTF	TGCGCCAGCAGCTCTGGACAGGAAAACTATGGCTACACCTTC
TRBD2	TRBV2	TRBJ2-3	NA	CASTTSGSTDTQYF	TGTGCCAGCACAACTAGCGGTAGCACAGATACGCAGTATTTT
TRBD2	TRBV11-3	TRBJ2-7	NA	CASSLTAGAYEQYF	TGTGCCAGCAGCTTAACAGCGGGAGCCTACGAGCAGTACTTC
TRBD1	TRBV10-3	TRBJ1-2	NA	CAISDRDRDGYTF	TGTGCCATCAGTGACCGGGACAGGGATGGCTACACCTTC
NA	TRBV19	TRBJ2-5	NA	CASGQIETQYF	TGTGCCTCAGGGCAGATAGAGACCCAGTACTTC
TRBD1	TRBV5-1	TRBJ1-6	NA	CASSLGTGEIPYNSPLHF	TGCGCCAGCAGCTTAGGGACAGGGGAAATCCCCTATAATTCACCCCTCCACTTT
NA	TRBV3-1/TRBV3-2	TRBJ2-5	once	CASSSRQQETQYF	TGTGCCAGCAGCTCACGACAGCAAGAGACCCAGTACTTC
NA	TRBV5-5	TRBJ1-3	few	CASSSLSGPSGNTIYF	TGTGCCAGCAGCTCCTTGAGCGGCCCCTCTGGAAACACCATATATTTT
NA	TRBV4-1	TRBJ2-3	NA	CASSQVRGGTDTQYF	TGCGCCAGCAGCCAAGTTCGCGGGGGCACAGATACGCAGTATTTT
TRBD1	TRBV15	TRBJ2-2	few	CATSRRTGSNTGELFF	TGTGCCACCAGCAGGCGGACAGGGTCGAACACCGGGGAGCTGTTTTTT
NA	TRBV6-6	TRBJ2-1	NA	CASTLDGASSYNEQFF	TGTGCCAGCACCTTAGATGGGGCGAGCTCCTACAATGAGCAGTTCTTC
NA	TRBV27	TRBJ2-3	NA	CATRPLRVRTDTQYF	TGTGCCACCCGACCTCTCAGGGTGCGCACAGATACGCAGTATTTT
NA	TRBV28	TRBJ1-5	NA	CATGTLEQPQHF	TGTGCCACCGGGACACTCGAACAGCCCCAGCATTTT